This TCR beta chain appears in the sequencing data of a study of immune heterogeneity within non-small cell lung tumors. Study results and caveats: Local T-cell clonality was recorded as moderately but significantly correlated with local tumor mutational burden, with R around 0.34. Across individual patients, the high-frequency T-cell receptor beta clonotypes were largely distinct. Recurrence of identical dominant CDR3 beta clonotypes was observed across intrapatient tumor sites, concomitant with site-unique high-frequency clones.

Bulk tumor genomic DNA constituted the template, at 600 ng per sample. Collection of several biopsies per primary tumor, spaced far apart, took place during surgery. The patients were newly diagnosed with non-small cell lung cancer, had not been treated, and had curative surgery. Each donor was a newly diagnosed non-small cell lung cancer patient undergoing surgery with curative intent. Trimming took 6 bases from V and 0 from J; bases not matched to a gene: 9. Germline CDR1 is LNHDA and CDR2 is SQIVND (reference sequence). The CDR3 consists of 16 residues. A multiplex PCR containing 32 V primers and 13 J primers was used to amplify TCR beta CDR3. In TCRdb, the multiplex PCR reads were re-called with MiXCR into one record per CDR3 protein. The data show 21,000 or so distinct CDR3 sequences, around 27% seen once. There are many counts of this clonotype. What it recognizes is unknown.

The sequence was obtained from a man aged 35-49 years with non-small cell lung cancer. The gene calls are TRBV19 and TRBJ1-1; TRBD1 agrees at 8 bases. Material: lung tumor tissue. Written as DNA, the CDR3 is TGTGCCAGTAGAAAGGCACAGGGGGGCTTGAACACTGAAGCTTTCTTT. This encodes CASRKAQGGLNTEAFF.